This T cell receptor (beta chain) was identified during a study of blood T cell repertoires in COVID-19. Per germline, CDR1 SNHLY and CDR2 FYNNEI. V lost 6 bases to trimming and J lost 8 bases; unmatched junction nucleotides: 13. The CDR3 runs to 16 residues. Clones were read by immunoSEQ multiplex PCR, and TCRdb kept only the in-frame ones, dropping some. In the table there are over 250,000 clones, 89% of which are singletons. This sequence joins TRBV2 and TRBJ1-2; 12 positions match TRBD1. The sample was peripheral blood. The clonotype was recovered from a woman aged 55-69 years with acute or convalescent COVID-19. This CDR3 reads CASRAGPGQGAPGYTF. The CDR3 DNA reads as TGTGCCAGCAGGGCCGGACCGGGACAGGGGGCGCCAGGCTACACCTTC.